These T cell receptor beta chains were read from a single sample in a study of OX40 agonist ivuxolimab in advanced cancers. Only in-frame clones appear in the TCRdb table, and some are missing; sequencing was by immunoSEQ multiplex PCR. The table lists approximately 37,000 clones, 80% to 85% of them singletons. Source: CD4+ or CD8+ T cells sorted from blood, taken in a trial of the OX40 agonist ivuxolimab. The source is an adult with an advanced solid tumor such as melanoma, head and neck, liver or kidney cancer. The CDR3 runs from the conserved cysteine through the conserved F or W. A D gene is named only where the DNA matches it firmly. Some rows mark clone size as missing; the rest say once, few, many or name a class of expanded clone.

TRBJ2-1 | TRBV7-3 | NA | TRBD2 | TGTGCCAGCAGCCGGGGGACTAGCGGAGGAAATGAGCAGTTCTTC | CASSRGTSGGNEQFF
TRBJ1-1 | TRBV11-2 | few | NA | TGTGCCAGCAGCGCGCTGGCAGGAAAGAACACTGAAGCTTTCTTT | CASSALAGKNTEAFF
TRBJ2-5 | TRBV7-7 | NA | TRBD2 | TGTGCCAGCAGCACGGGACTAGCCATCCAAGAGACCCAGTACTTC | CASSTGLAIQETQYF
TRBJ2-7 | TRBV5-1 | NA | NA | TGCGCCAGCAGTGGTACAGGGAGCTACGAGCAGTACTTC | CASSGTGSYEQYF
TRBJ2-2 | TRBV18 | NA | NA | TGTGCCAGCTCACCATCAGCACGGGAGCTGTTTTTT | CASSPSARELFF
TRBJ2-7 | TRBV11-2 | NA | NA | TGTGCCAGCAGCCTAGGGGGGGGGTCCCCCTACGAGCAGTACTTC | CASSLGGGSPYEQYF
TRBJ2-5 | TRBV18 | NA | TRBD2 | TGTGCCAGCTCACCATGGTCTAGCGGGGGGAAAGAGACCCAGTACTTC | CASSPWSSGGKETQYF
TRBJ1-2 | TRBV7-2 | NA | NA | TGTGCCAGCAGCGGGGGTATTTATGGCTACACCTTC | CASSGGIYGYTF
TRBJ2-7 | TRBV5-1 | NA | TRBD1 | TGCGCCAGCAGCTCTACAGGGGACTCCTACGAGCAGTACTTC | CASSSTGDSYEQYF
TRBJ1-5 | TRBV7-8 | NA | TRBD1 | TGTGCCAGCAGCTTCCTTGGGACAGACAATCAGCCCCAGCATTTT | CASSFLGTDNQPQHF
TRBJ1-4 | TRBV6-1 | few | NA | TGTGCCAGCAGTGCAGATAGGTTTGCAACTAATGAAAAACTGTTTTTT | CASSADRFATNEKLFF
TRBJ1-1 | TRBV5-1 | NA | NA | TGCGCCAGCAGTCTCGGGGGGGAAGTCAGGGAGATGGCTTTCTTT | CASSLGGEVREMAFF
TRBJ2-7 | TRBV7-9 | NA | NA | TGTGCCAGCAGCTACACAGGGAGCTCCTACGAGCAGTACTTC | CASSYTGSSYEQYF
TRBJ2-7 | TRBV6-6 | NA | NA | TGTGCCAGCAGTTCAGGGGCGGGCAACTCCTACGAGCAGTACTTC | CASSSGAGNSYEQYF
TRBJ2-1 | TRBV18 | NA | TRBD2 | TGTGCCAGCTCCCTAGCGGGTCCCTCCCAAAATGAGCAGTTCTTC | CASSLAGPSQNEQFF
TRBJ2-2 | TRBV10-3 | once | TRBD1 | TGTGCCATCAGCTCCGGGACAGGCCCGCCTCACACCGGGGAGCTGTTTTTT | CAISSGTGPPHTGELFF
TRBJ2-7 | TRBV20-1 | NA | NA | TGCAGTGCTGGTTGGGAGTACGAGCAGTACTTC | CSAGWEYEQYF
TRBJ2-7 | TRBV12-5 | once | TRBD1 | TGTGCTAGTGGTTTGGGACAGGGCTACGAGCAGTACTTC | CASGLGQGYEQYF
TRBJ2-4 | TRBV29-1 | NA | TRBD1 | TGCAGCGGGGGAACCGGGACAGACGACCCCTTTAACATTCAGTACTTC | CSGGTGTDDPFNIQYF
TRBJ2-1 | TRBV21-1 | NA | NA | TGTGCCAGCAGCAAAAAAGGGGACTTAGCGGGGAGCTCCTACAATGAGCAGTTCTTC | CASSKKGDLAGSSYNEQFF
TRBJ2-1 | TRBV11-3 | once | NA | TGTGCCAGCAGCATACACAATGAGCAGTTCTTC | CASSIHNEQFF
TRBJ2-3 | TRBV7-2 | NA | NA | TGTGCCAGCAGCTTAGCAGATACGCAGTATTTT | CASSLADTQYF
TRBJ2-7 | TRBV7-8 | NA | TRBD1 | TGTGCCAGCAGCTCAACCATCCGGGACAGGGGAAGGAACGAGCAGTACTTC | CASSSTIRDRGRNEQYF
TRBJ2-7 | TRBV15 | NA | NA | TGTGCCACCAGCAGGGAAGACAGCTACGAGCAGTACTTC | CATSREDSYEQYF
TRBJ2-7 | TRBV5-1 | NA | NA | TGCGCCAGCAGCTTGGACAGGTACGAGCAGTACTTC | CASSLDRYEQYF
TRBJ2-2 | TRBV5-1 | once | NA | TGCGCCAGCAGCCCGGACAACGATGAGGGGGAGCTGTTTTTT | CASSPDNDEGELFF
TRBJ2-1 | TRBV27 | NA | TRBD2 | TGTGCCAGCAGTTCGGTAAGCCGGCGGGAGAGACGGGTTGAGCAGTTCTTC | CASSSVSRRERRVEQFF
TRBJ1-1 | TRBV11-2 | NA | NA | TGTGCCAGCAGCAACCTACAGGGGAACACTGAAGCTTTCTTT | CASSNLQGNTEAFF
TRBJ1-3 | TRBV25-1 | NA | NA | TGTGCCAGCAGTGTTGGCCTACTCTCTGGAAACACCATATATTTT | CASSVGLLSGNTIYF
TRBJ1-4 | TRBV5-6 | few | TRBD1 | TGTGCCAGCAGCGAATCCTGGGGACAGACCCACAGAAAACTGTTTTTT | CASSESWGQTHRKLFF
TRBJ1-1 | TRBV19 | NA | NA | TGTGCCAGTAGGGACCCGAACACTGAAGCTTTCTTT | CASRDPNTEAFF
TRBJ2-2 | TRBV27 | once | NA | TGTGCCAGCAGTTTAAATGAGCGGAGGAACACCGGGGAGCTGTTTTTT | CASSLNERRNTGELFF
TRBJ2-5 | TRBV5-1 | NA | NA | TGCGCCAGCAGCTTGGAATTCGGCCAGGGGCGAGAGACCCAGTACTTC | CASSLEFGQGRETQYF
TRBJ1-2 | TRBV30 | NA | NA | TGTGCCTGGAGTCTAGTGGGGGGGAAAGCTAACTATGGCTACACCTTC | CAWSLVGGKANYGYTF
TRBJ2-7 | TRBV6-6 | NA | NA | TGTGCCAGCAGCCCCCACGACGAGCAGTACTTC | CASSPHDEQYF
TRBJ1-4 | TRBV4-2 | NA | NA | TGTGCCAGCAGCCAAGGAGGTCTGGGGACTAATGAAAAACTGTTTTTT | CASSQGGLGTNEKLFF
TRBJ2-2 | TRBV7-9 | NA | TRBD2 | TGTGCCAGCAGCTTATGGGCGGGAGTTGGTAACACCGGGGAGCTGTTTTTT | CASSLWAGVGNTGELFF
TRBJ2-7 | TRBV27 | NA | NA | TGTGCCAGCAAGCGTACCAGCTCCTACGAGCAGTACTTC | CASKRTSSYEQYF
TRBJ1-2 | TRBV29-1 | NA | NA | TGCAGCGTTGAATCGGTCGGCATCCTCTATGGCTACACCTTC | CSVESVGILYGYTF
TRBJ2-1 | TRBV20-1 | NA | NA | TGCAGTGCTAGAACCTTTAATGAGCAGTTCTTC | CSARTFNEQFF
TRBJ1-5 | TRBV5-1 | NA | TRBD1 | TGCGCCAGCAGCCGGGGGGACAGGGGAAGGACTGAGCCCCAGCATTTT | CASSRGDRGRTEPQHF
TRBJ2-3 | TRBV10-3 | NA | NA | TGTGCCATGGGGCGGGATTACACAGATACGCAGTATTTT | CAMGRDYTDTQYF
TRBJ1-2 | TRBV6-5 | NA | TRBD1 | TGTGCCAGCAGTTACTCAAGGACAGGGTATGGCTACACCTTC | CASSYSRTGYGYTF
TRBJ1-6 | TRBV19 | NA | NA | TGTGCCAGTAGTGCGGATGCTTTCGGGACCGCCCTCCACTTT | CASSADAFGTALHF
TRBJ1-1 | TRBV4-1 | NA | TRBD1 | TGCGCCAGCAGCCAAATGTCGACAGGGGGCTTGGAAGCTTTCTTT | CASSQMSTGGLEAFF
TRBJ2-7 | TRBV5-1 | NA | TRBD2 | TGCGCCAGCAGACAGGGACTAGCGGGAGGCTACGAGCAGTACTTC | CASRQGLAGGYEQYF
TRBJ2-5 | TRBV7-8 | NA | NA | TGTGCCAGCAGCTTAGCGCTTGAGACCTCCCAGTACTTC | CASSLALETSQYF
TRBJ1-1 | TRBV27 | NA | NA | TGTGCCAGCAGTTTAGAAAAGGGTGGCACTGAAGCTTTCTTT | CASSLEKGGTEAFF
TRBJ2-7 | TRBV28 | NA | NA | TGTGCCAGCAGTTTCACCAACTCCCACGAGCAGTACTTC | CASSFTNSHEQYF
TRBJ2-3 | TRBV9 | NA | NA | TGTGCCAGCAGCGCTAGACAAGGTACTTCAGATACGCAGTATTTT | CASSARQGTSDTQYF
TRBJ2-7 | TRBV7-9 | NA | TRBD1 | TGTGCCAGCAGCCCGGGGACAGTGTACGAGCAGTACTTC | CASSPGTVYEQYF
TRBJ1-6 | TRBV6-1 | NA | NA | TGTGCCAGCAGTGAAAAACAGCGTGGATCACCCCTCCACTTT | CASSEKQRGSPLHF
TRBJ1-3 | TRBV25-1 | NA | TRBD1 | TGTGCCAGCAGTGAAGTCAGGGGGGCTCGAAACACCATATATTTT | CASSEVRGARNTIYF